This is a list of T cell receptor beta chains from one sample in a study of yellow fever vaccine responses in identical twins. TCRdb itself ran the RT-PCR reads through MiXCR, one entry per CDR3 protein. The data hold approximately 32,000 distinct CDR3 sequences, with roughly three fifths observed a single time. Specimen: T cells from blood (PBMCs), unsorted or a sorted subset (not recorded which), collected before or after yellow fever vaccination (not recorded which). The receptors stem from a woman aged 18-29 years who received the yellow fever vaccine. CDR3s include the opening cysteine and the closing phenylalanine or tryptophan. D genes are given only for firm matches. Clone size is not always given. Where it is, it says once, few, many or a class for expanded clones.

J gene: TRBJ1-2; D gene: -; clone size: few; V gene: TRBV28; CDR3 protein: CASKPGGNYGYTF; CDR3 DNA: TGTGCCAGCAAGCCGGGGGGGAACTATGGCTACACCTTC
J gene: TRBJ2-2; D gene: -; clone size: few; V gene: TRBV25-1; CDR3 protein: CASSEGDGGELFF; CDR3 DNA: TGTGCCAGCAGTGAGGGGGATGGCGGGGAGCTGTTTTTT
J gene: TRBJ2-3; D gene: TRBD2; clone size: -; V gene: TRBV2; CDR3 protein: CASSETSGRADTQYF; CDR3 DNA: TGTGCCAGCAGCGAAACTAGCGGGAGGGCAGATACGCAGTATTTT
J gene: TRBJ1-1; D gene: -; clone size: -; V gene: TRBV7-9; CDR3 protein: CASSLVVGLNTEAFF; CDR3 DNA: TGTGCCAGCAGCTTAGTTGTAGGGCTGAACACTGAAGCTTTCTTT
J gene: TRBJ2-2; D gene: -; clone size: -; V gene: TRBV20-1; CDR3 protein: CSARVPNTGELFF; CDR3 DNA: TGCAGTGCTAGAGTACCTAACACCGGGGAGCTGTTTTTT
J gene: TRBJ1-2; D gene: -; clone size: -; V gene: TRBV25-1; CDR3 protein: CASSESSRRGYTF; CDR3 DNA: TGTGCCAGCAGTGAATCAAGCAGGCGTGGCTACACCTTC
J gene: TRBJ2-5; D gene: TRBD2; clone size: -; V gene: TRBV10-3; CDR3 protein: CAIRNSRRSGDEETQYF; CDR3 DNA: TGTGCCATCAGGAACTCAAGAAGAAGCGGGGACGAAGAGACCCAGTACTTC
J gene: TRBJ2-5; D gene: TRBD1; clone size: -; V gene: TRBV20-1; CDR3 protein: CSAPQGVKETQYF; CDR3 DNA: TGCAGTGCTCCCCAGGGGGTGAAAGAGACCCAGTACTTC
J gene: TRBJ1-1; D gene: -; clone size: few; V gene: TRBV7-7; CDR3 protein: CASSFRVYTEAFF; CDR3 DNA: TGTGCCAGCAGCTTTAGGGTTTACACTGAAGCTTTCTTT
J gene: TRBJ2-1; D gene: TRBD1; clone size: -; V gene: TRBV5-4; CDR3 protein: CASSWGQGGNEQFF; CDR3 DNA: TGTGCCAGCAGCTGGGGACAGGGTGGCAATGAGCAGTTCTTC
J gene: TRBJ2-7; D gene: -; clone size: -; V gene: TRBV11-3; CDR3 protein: CASSFLGREDYEQYF; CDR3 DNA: TGTGCCAGCAGCTTCCTGGGCCGCGAGGACTACGAGCAGTACTTC
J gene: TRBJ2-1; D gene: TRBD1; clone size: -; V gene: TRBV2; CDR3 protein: CASIKQGASYNEQFF; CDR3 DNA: TGTGCCAGCATCAAACAGGGGGCGTCCTACAATGAGCAGTTCTTC
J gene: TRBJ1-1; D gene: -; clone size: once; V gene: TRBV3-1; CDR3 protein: CASRPLNQGGITEAFF; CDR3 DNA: TGTGCCAGCAGACCGCTGAATCAGGGAGGGATCACTGAAGCTTTCTTT
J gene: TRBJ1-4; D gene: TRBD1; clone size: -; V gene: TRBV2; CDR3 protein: CASSADRAAGNEKLFF; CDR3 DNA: TGTGCCAGCAGCGCTGACAGGGCGGCGGGGAATGAAAAACTGTTTTTT
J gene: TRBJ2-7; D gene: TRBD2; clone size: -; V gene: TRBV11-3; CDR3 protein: CASSLEAAGGPYEQYF; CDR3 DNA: TGTGCCAGCAGCTTAGAGGCAGCGGGAGGCCCCTACGAGCAGTACTTC
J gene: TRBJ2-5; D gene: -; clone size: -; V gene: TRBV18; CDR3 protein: CASSPQPLEETQYF; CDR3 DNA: TGTGCCAGCTCACCTCAACCACTCGAGGAGACCCAGTACTTC
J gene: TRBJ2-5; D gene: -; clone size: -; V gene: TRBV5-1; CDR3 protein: CASNYQETQYF; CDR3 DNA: TGCGCCAGCAATTACCAAGAGACCCAGTACTTC
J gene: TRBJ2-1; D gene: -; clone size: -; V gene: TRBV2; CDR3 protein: CASSNPRVEQFF; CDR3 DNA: TGTGCCAGCAGTAACCCCAGGGTTGAGCAGTTCTTC
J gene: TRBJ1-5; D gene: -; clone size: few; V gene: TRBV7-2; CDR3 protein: CASSLAGGTVNQPQHF; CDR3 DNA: TGTGCCAGCAGCTTAGCGGGGGGGACGGTCAATCAGCCCCAGCATTTT
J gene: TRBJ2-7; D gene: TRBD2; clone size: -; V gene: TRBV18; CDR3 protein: CASSRRTSASYEQYF; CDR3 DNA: TGTGCCAGCTCACGCCGGACTAGCGCCTCCTACGAGCAGTACTTC
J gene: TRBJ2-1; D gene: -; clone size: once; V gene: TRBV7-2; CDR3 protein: CASSLVGGAVYNEQFF; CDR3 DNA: TGTGCCAGCAGCTTAGTGGGGGGAGCGGTCTACAATGAGCAGTTCTTC
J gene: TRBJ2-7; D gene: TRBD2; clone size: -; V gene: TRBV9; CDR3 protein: CASSEGLADSYEQYF; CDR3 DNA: TGTGCCAGCAGCGAGGGACTAGCGGACTCCTACGAGCAGTACTTC
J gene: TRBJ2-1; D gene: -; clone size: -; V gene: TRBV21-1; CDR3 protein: CARVSPISGGFNEQFF; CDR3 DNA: TGTGCCAGGGTCTCCCCCATTAGCGGGGGGTTTAATGAGCAGTTCTTC
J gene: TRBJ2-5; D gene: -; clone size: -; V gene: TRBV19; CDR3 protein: CASSTDSIQETQYF; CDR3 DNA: TGTGCCAGTAGTACGGACAGCATACAAGAGACCCAGTACTTC
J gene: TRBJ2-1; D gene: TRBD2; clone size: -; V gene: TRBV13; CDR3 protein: CACNSGRSSYNEQFF; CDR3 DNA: TGTGCCTGCAATAGCGGGAGGAGCTCCTACAATGAGCAGTTCTTC
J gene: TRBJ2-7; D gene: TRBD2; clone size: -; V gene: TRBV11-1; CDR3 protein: CASSFPRVGGSNRYEQYF; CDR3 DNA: TGTGCCAGCAGCTTTCCAAGGGTAGGCGGGAGTAATCGGTACGAGCAGTACTTC
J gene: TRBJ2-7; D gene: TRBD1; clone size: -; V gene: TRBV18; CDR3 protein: CASSPGTAGGEQYF; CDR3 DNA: TGTGCCAGCTCACCAGGGACAGCAGGCGGGGAGCAGTACTTC
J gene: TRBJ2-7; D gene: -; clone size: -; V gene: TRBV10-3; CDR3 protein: CAISELSDRSESSYEQYF; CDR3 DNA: TGTGCCATCAGTGAGTTATCCGACAGAAGTGAAAGCTCCTACGAGCAGTACTTC
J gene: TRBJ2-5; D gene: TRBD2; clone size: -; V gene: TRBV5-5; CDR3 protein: CASSLSGTTSRETQYF; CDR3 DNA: TGTGCCAGCAGCTTGTCCGGGACTACATCAAGAGAGACCCAGTACTTC
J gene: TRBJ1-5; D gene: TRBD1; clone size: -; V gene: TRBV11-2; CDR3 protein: CASSLDRDRKNQPQHF; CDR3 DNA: TGTGCCAGCAGCTTAGACAGGGACAGGAAGAATCAGCCCCAGCATTTT
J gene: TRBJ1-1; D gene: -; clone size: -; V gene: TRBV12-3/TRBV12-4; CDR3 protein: CASNQLKGVNTEAFF; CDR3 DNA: TGTGCCAGCAACCAATTAAAGGGGGTGAACACTGAAGCTTTCTTT
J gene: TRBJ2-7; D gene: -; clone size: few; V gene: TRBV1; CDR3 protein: CTSNGLAGSYEQYF; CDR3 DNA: TGCACCAGCAATGGACTAGCGGGGTCCTACGAGCAGTACTTC
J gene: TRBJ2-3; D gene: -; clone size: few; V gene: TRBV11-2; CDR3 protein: CASSPPPGLRTDTQYF; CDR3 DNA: TGTGCCAGCAGCCCCCCCCCAGGACTCCGCACAGATACGCAGTATTTT
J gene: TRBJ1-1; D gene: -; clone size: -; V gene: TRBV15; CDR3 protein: CATSRDGRTEAFF; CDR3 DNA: TGTGCCACCAGCAGAGATGGCCGGACTGAAGCTTTCTTT
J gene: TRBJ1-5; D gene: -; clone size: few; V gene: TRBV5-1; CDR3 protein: CASSLGYNQPQHF; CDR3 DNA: TGCGCCAGCAGCTTAGGATACAATCAGCCCCAGCATTTT
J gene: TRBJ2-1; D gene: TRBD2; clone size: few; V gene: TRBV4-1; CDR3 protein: CASSHRTSSYNEQFF; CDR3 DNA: TGCGCCAGCAGCCACAGGACTAGCTCCTACAATGAGCAGTTCTTC
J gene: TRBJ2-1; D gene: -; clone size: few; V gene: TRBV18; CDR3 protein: CASSPVGILYNEQFF; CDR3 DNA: TGTGCCAGCTCACCGGTGGGGATACTGTACAATGAGCAGTTCTTC
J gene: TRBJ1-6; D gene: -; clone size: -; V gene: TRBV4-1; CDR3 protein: CASSQAGSYNSPLHF; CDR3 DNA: TGCGCCAGCAGCCAAGCGGGGTCTTATAATTCACCCCTCCACTTT
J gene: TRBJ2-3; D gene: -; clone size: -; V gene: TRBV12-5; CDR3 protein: CASGPDQADTQYF; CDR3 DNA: TGTGCTAGTGGTCCAGACCAAGCAGATACGCAGTATTTT
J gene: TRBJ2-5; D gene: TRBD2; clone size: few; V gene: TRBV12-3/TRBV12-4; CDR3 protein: CASTKGYSGASFQETQYF; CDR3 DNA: TGTGCCAGCACCAAAGGGTATAGCGGGGCCTCTTTCCAAGAGACCCAGTACTTC
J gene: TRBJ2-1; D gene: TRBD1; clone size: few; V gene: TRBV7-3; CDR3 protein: CASSQTRTGTNNEQFF; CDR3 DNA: TGTGCCAGCAGCCAAACCCGGACAGGGACCAATAATGAGCAGTTCTTC
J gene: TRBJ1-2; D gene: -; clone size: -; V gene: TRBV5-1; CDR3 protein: CASRRGYESGYTF; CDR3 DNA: TGCGCCAGCAGACGAGGATATGAAAGCGGCTACACCTTC
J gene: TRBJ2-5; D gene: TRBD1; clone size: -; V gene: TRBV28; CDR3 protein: CASSFRGLKQETQYF; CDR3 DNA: TGTGCCAGCAGTTTCAGGGGGTTGAAGCAAGAGACCCAGTACTTC